These T cell receptor beta chains were read from a single sample in a study of Ad26.COV2.S vaccination and SARS-CoV-2 variants. Clones were sequenced by immunoSEQ multiplex PCR, and TCRdb holds only the in-frame ones, with some missing. The table records approximately 500,000 clones, 70% to 90% of them present only once. The sequences come from peripheral blood, collected in a trial of Ad26.COV2.S vaccine versus placebo. The receptors stem from a person aged 18 to 59 who received the Ad26.COV2.S COVID-19 vaccine or a placebo. Each CDR3 is given with its conserved first and last residue. A D gene is named only where the DNA matches it firmly.

DNA	CDR3	D	V	J
TGTGCCAGCAGGGAGAGGTCCGAGCAGTACTTC	CASRERSEQYF	.	TRBV6-4	TRBJ2-7
TGCAGCGCGGGACCTAAAACGGTCAATGAGCAGTTCTTC	CSAGPKTVNEQFF	.	TRBV29-1	TRBJ2-1
TGCAGCGTTGCGGCGGGGGAGACCCAGTACTTC	CSVAAGETQYF	.	TRBV29-1	TRBJ2-5
TGTGCCACATACCGCGGGACCGGGGAGCTGTTTTTT	CATYRGTGELFF	.	TRBV6-5	TRBJ2-2
TGTGCCAGCAGCGCCGGGACCAGGTCCTACGAGCAGTACTTC	CASSAGTRSYEQYF	.	TRBV9	TRBJ2-7
TGTGCCAGCAGAACGGACAGGGGCCCCTACGAGCAGTACTTC	CASRTDRGPYEQYF	TRBD1	TRBV28	TRBJ2-7
TGTGCCAGCATGTTTGGACTAGCGGGAGGATCGAGCTCCTACAATGAGCAGTTCTTC	CASMFGLAGGSSSYNEQFF	TRBD2	TRBV28	TRBJ2-1
TGTGCCAGCAGCCGGCCCCAGGGGCCTTACCAAGAGACCCAGTACTTC	CASSRPQGPYQETQYF	.	TRBV6-9	TRBJ2-5
TGTGCCAGCAGCCGACGGACAGGGGGGTACAATGAGCAGTTCTTC	CASSRRTGGYNEQFF	TRBD1	TRBV7-6	TRBJ2-1
TGTGCCAGCAGTTTATCCCGGACATTCTCCTACGAGCAGTACTTC	CASSLSRTFSYEQYF	.	TRBV27	TRBJ2-7
TGTGCCAGCAGTCCCAGGGAAACCGGGGAGCTGTTTTTT	CASSPRETGELFF	.	TRBV3-1/TRBV3-2	TRBJ2-2
TGTGCCAGCAGCTTAAGTTGGGGGGGGGCTGATGAGCAGTTCTTC	CASSLSWGGADEQFF	.	TRBV7-6	TRBJ2-1
TGTGCCAGCAGCTATACAGGGTTGGGCATCGGGGAGCTGTTTTTT	CASSYTGLGIGELFF	.	TRBV28	TRBJ2-2
TGTGCCAGCAGCGACACCATTCAAGGCTACACCTTC	CASSDTIQGYTF	.	TRBV6-2/TRBV6-3	TRBJ1-2
TGTGCCAGCAGTTCTCGGACAGGGACCTACGAGCAGTACTTC	CASSSRTGTYEQYF	TRBD1	TRBV6-6	TRBJ2-7
TGCAGTGCTAGTCGTTCACCCCTCCACTTT	CSASRSPLHF	.	TRBV20-1	TRBJ1-6
TGTGCCACCAGTGGCGGCGAACCCGGGACTAGCGGGAGATGGGAGACCCAGTACTTC	CATSGGEPGTSGRWETQYF	TRBD2	TRBV24-1	TRBJ2-5
TGTGCCAGCGGGCATCCGGGACCTAGTACCTACGAGCAGTACTTC	CASGHPGPSTYEQYF	.	TRBV5-8	TRBJ2-7
TGCGCCAGCAGCTTGGAGGGACTAGTGGACATTCAGTACTTC	CASSLEGLVDIQYF	TRBD2	TRBV5-1	TRBJ2-4
TGTGCCAGCAGCCTCTCCCCGGGTCAGCCCCAGCATTTT	CASSLSPGQPQHF	.	TRBV5-5	TRBJ1-5
TGTGCCTGGGGGGTGGGACAGCTTAATGAAAAACTGTTTTTT	CAWGVGQLNEKLFF	TRBD1	TRBV30	TRBJ1-4
TGCGCCAGCAGCTTGGGAGATCTCGGGAGGTCCGATGAGCAGTTCTTC	CASSLGDLGRSDEQFF	TRBD2	TRBV5-1	TRBJ2-1
TGTGCCAGCAGTTTATCCTCGCCGGGACTAGCGGGTAACACAGATACGCAGTATTTT	CASSLSSPGLAGNTDTQYF	TRBD2	TRBV28	TRBJ2-3
TGCAGCGTTGACGGTATTCTTGGGTTACAGAGCTCCTACAATGAGCAGTTCTTC	CSVDGILGLQSSYNEQFF	.	TRBV29-1	TRBJ2-1
TGTGCCAGCAGTTTATCCGGGACTAGCGCGTACGAGCAGTACTTC	CASSLSGTSAYEQYF	TRBD2	TRBV27	TRBJ2-7
TGTGCCATCACCTCCGACAGGGGACAAGAGACCCAGTACTTC	CAITSDRGQETQYF	TRBD1	TRBV10-3	TRBJ2-5